The rows below give T cell receptor beta chains drawn from one sample of a study of blood T cell repertoires in COVID-19. Method: immunoSEQ multiplex PCR; TCRdb's copy keeps in-frame clones and lacks some. The sample carries approximately 260,000 clones, approximately 79% recorded once. The sequencing input was PBMCs or T cells enriched from blood (not recorded which). All receptors come from a young man with acute COVID-19. Both conserved end residues are part of each CDR3. Fields, in order: clone size, V gene, D gene, J gene, CDR3 DNA, CDR3 protein. A D gene is named only where the DNA matches it firmly. Clone size is shown for a subset of rows, as once, few, many or a class of expanded clone.

>once|TRBV14|TRBD2|TRBJ2-2
TGTGCCAGCAGCCGCAAGCGGGGGGGAAACACCGGGGAGCTGTTTTTT
CASSRKRGGNTGELFF
>NA|TRBV6-5|TRBD1|TRBJ1-4
TGTGCCAGCAGTTTCCGGGACAGACGAAATGAAAAACTGTTTTTT
CASSFRDRRNEKLFF
>NA|TRBV19|TRBD1|TRBJ1-1
TGTGCCAGTAGTTCCCGGACAGGGTCAGGGGCGAACACTGAAGCTTTCTTT
CASSSRTGSGANTEAFF
>NA|TRBV14|TRBD1|TRBJ1-2
TGTGCCAGCAGCCAAGGACGCCCCGGACAGGGGGGGAACTATGGCTACACCTTC
CASSQGRPGQGGNYGYTF
>NA|TRBV5-1|NA|TRBJ1-4
TGCGCCAGCAGCTTGGGACAAGAGCTGTTTTTT
CASSLGQELFF
>NA|TRBV28|TRBD2|TRBJ2-1
TGTGCCAGCCCTCCGGGACTAGCGGGAGGGTGGAGGGCCTACAATGAGCAGTTCTTC
CASPPGLAGGWRAYNEQFF
>once|TRBV9|NA|TRBJ1-6
TGTGCCAGCACCGACGGGAATAATTCACCCCTCCACTTT
CASTDGNNSPLHF
>NA|TRBV6-5|TRBD1|TRBJ1-2
TGTGCCAGCAGTTTATCGACAGGGGGTACCTATGGCTACACCTTC
CASSLSTGGTYGYTF
>NA|TRBV29-1|TRBD1|TRBJ1-6
TGCAGCGCCGCGGACAGGGATAATTCACCCCTCCACTTT
CSAADRDNSPLHF
>NA|TRBV3-1/TRBV3-2|NA|TRBJ2-5
TGTGCCAGCAGCCAAGATCGAGCACAGCGGGAAGAGACCCAGTACTTC
CASSQDRAQREETQYF
>NA|TRBV11-2|TRBD2|TRBJ2-1
TGTGCCAGCAGCCTTAGCGGGAGGGGAAGCTCCTACAATGAGCAGTTCTTC
CASSLSGRGSSYNEQFF
>NA|TRBV28|TRBD1|TRBJ1-1
TGTGCCAGCAGCCCTCACCCGACAGGGCTAACTGAAGCTTTCTTT
CASSPHPTGLTEAFF
>NA|TRBV27|TRBD1|TRBJ1-2
TGTGCCAGCAGTAGATCGACAGGGTATGGCTACACCTTC
CASSRSTGYGYTF
>NA|TRBV11-2|NA|TRBJ2-5
TGTGCCAGCAGCTTAGTTCTAGGCGGGGCAGAGACCCAGTACTTC
CASSLVLGGAETQYF
>NA|TRBV7-9|TRBD1|TRBJ1-1
TGTGCCAGCAGCCCTGCGGGACAGAGGACCACTGAAGCTTTCTTT
CASSPAGQRTTEAFF
>NA|TRBV14|TRBD1|TRBJ1-1
TGTGCCAGCAGCCTACGGACAGGGGGGAGTACTGAAGCTTTCTTT
CASSLRTGGSTEAFF
>NA|TRBV25-1|TRBD1|TRBJ1-6
TGTGCCAGCAGTGAGGGGGACAGCTCACCCCTCCACTTT
CASSEGDSSPLHF
>NA|TRBV10-2|NA|TRBJ2-3
TGCGCCAGCAGTGAGGAACAGGAGCTCTACACTAGCACAGATACGCAGTATTTT
CASSEEQELYTSTDTQYF
>once|TRBV9|TRBD2|TRBJ2-3
TGTGCCAGCAGCAATAGCGGGAGGGCCTCAGATACGCAGTATTTT
CASSNSGRASDTQYF
>once|TRBV6-6|NA|TRBJ1-4
TGTGCCAGCAGTCTCCCTGGGGGGACGGATGAAAAACTGTTTTTT
CASSLPGGTDEKLFF
>NA|TRBV12-3/TRBV12-4|TRBD1|TRBJ1-2
TGTGCCAGCAGTCCGGGACAGCTTGGCTACACCTTC
CASSPGQLGYTF
>NA|TRBV11-2|NA|TRBJ1-6
TGTGCCAGCAGCCCACCTTCTGGCAATTCACCCCTCCACTTT
CASSPPSGNSPLHF
>NA|TRBV19|NA|TRBJ1-6
TGTGCCAGTAAAGTCGGGGGGATATCGTCCTATAATTCACCCCTCCACTTT
CASKVGGISSYNSPLHF
>NA|TRBV28|NA|TRBJ2-1
TGTGCCAGCAGCCCCACAGATCCTTCCTACAATGAGCAGTTCTTC
CASSPTDPSYNEQFF
>once|TRBV28|NA|TRBJ1-4
TGTGCCACCGGGGGGGGGCGGAAGAATGAAAAACTGTTTTTT
CATGGGRKNEKLFF
>NA|TRBV6-5|TRBD2|TRBJ2-3
TGTGCCAGCAGTTATAGGTCCAGCGGGGGGGCCGGGACGCAGTATTTT
CASSYRSSGGAGTQYF
>NA|TRBV7-8|NA|TRBJ1-1
TGTGCCAGCAGCTTAGCGTCCAGTTATGGTGAAGCTTTCTTT
CASSLASSYGEAFF
>once|TRBV9|NA|TRBJ1-1
TGTGCCAGCAGCGGGAGGGGGACTATGAACACTGAAGCTTTCTTT
CASSGRGTMNTEAFF
>NA|TRBV5-1|TRBD1|TRBJ2-5
TGCGCCAGCAGCTTGGTTCCGGGACAGGGGGCGCGAGTTGGGACCCAGTACTTC
CASSLVPGQGARVGTQYF
>NA|TRBV28|TRBD1|TRBJ2-4
TGTGCCAGCAGTGGGAGAGGGACAGACATAAAAAACATTCAGTACTTC
CASSGRGTDIKNIQYF
>NA|TRBV5-6|TRBD1|TRBJ1-6
TGTGCCAGCAGCTTGGTAGACAGGGGACCTAATTCACCCCTCCACTTT
CASSLVDRGPNSPLHF
>NA|TRBV11-3|NA|TRBJ2-1
TGTGCCAGCAGCTTCGAGGACTCCTACAATGAGCAGTTCTTC
CASSFEDSYNEQFF
>once|TRBV4-2|NA|TRBJ2-2
TGTGCCAGCAGCCAATCTTTTCAGGGGAACACCGGGGAGCTGTTTTTT
CASSQSFQGNTGELFF
>NA|TRBV19|NA|TRBJ1-5
TGTGCCAGTAGAGGCGGATATAGCAATCAGCCCCAGCATTTT
CASRGGYSNQPQHF
>NA|TRBV6-5|NA|TRBJ1-2
TGTGCCAGCAGATTCGACACGAACACTAACTATGGCTACACCTTC
CASRFDTNTNYGYTF
>NA|TRBV6-5|NA|TRBJ1-1
TGTGCCATAGGGGTCTACGGTAGGACTGAAGCTTTCTTT
CAIGVYGRTEAFF
>NA|TRBV6-5|NA|TRBJ1-3
TGTGCCAGCAGTTACGAGGCCCCCTCTGGAAACACCATATATTTT
CASSYEAPSGNTIYF
>NA|TRBV4-2|TRBD2|TRBJ2-3
TGTGCCAGCAGCCAAGTCGGGACTAGCGGGAGCACAGATACGCAGTATTTT
CASSQVGTSGSTDTQYF
>once|TRBV7-2|NA|TRBJ1-4
TGTGCCAGCAGCTTCGATGGGGGCACTAATGAAAAACTGTTTTTT
CASSFDGGTNEKLFF
>NA|TRBV14|TRBD2|TRBJ2-5
TGTGCCAGCAGCCAAGGACTAGCGGGAGGGCCATGGGAGACCCAGTACTTC
CASSQGLAGGPWETQYF
>few|TRBV7-6|TRBD1|TRBJ2-2
TGTGCCAGCAGCTTCGGACAGGGGGTTACCGGGGAGCTGTTTTTT
CASSFGQGVTGELFF
>NA|TRBV5-6|NA|TRBJ2-3
TGTGCCAGCAGCTTCCGGGGAGTGTTAGATACGCAGTATTTT
CASSFRGVLDTQYF
>NA|TRBV3-1/TRBV3-2|TRBD1|TRBJ1-2
TGTGCCAGCAGCCTGGGGACAGTCCCATACTATGGCTACACCTTC
CASSLGTVPYYGYTF
>NA|TRBV14|NA|TRBJ2-5
TGTGCCAGCAGCCAAGATCTAAGAGAGACCCAGTACTTC
CASSQDLRETQYF
>NA|TRBV11-2|TRBD1|TRBJ1-5
TGTGCCAGCAGCACCCGACAGGGGCCTAATCAGCCCCAGCATTTT
CASSTRQGPNQPQHF
>NA|TRBV7-2|NA|TRBJ1-3
TGTGCCAGCAGTCTAGCCCCTGGAAACACCATATATTTT
CASSLAPGNTIYF
>few|TRBV7-9|TRBD1|TRBJ1-6
TGTGCCAATAGACAGGGCCCAAATTCACCCCTCCACTTT
CANRQGPNSPLHF
>NA|TRBV24-1|NA|TRBJ2-1
TGTGCCACCTCGGTCGGGAGCGGATCTGAGCAGTTCTTC
CATSVGSGSEQFF
>NA|TRBV27|TRBD1|TRBJ1-4
TGTGCCAGCAGTTCAGCCGGGACAGGTCACGAAAAACTGTTTTTT
CASSSAGTGHEKLFF
>NA|TRBV3-1/TRBV3-2|TRBD2|TRBJ2-5
TGTGCCAGCAGCCAAGGCGGGGCGGGAGTCCCAGAGACCCAGTACTTC
CASSQGGAGVPETQYF
>once|TRBV4-1|NA|TRBJ1-2
TGCGCCAGCAGCACGCATTTCCCAGGGGACTATGGCTACACCTTC
CASSTHFPGDYGYTF
>NA|TRBV19|TRBD1|TRBJ1-2
TGTGCCAGTAGTGTCACAGGGGGCGCGGGTGGCTACACCTTC
CASSVTGGAGGYTF
>NA|TRBV18|TRBD1|TRBJ1-3
TGTGCCAGCTCACCGTGGACAGGGGGCTCTGGAAACACCATATATTTT
CASSPWTGGSGNTIYF
>NA|TRBV30|NA|TRBJ1-2
TGTGCCTGGGCTCCTGACCGAGAGGGCTATGGCTACACCTTC
CAWAPDREGYGYTF
>NA|TRBV24-1|NA|TRBJ1-2
TGTGCCACCAGTCCAAGTCGGAACTATGGCTACACCTTC
CATSPSRNYGYTF
>NA|TRBV7-9|NA|TRBJ1-2
TGTGCCAGCAGCTTAGCGCTGAGGGCCGTGTATGGCTACACCTTC
CASSLALRAVYGYTF
>NA|TRBV3-1/TRBV3-2|NA|TRBJ1-1
TGTGCCAGCAGCCAGTATGCCGGGAACACTGAAGCTTTCTTT
CASSQYAGNTEAFF